This T cell receptor (beta chain) was found in a study of T cell clones after liver transplantation. Overall study results and limits: Graft donor-reactive T cells may have migrated into the graft rather than being deleted. Compared with third party-reactive sequences, donor-reactive ones declined more, independent of withdrawal success.

Method: immunoSEQ multiplex PCR; TCRdb's copy keeps in-frame clones and lacks some. The sample gives approximately 51,000 clones, roughly 90% of which show up once; around 15% is in the top ten. Comments on this clone: Its antigen is unknown.

CDR3 length: 18 residues. V lost 6 bases to trimming and J lost 7 bases, with 28 bases between them. Germline-derived CDR1 and CDR2 are KGHSH and LQKENI. The chain carries TRBV18 and TRBJ2-1; no clear D. Sample: CD8+ T cells from blood, taken 12 months after liver transplant. This receptor was taken from a human patient who received a liver transplant. Some of these T cells may belong to the graft donor. The CDR3 coding sequence is TGTGCCAGCTCGCCGAACCTCGGGTCCTCCCCTCTTGTTAATGAGCAGTTCTTC. Residues: CASSPNLGSSPLVNEQFF.